This T cell receptor beta chain originates from a study of T-cell reconstitution after alpha-beta-depleted transplantation in children. This clonotype was seen a handful of times. Germline CDR1 and CDR2: MNHEY and SVGEGT. V dropped 3 bases and J dropped 0 bases, with 9 bases sitting between them. The CDR3 spans 15 residues. During its preparation, the TCRbeta library received unique molecular identifiers. Using its own MiXCR run on the PCR reads, TCRdb lists one record per CDR3 protein. The table shows more than 400,000 distinct CDR3 sequences, with about an eighth occurring only once. The sequence derives from a female patient between 2 and 15 years old who had a stem cell transplant for aplastic anemia, so the T cells may come from the graft donor. The input for sequencing was PBMCs, mostly from graft donor cells, taken 180 days after TCRalphabeta/CD19-depleted stem cell transplant. The chain carries TRBV6-2 or TRBV6-3 and TRBJ2-1, with D hard to call. Written as DNA, the CDR3 is TGTGCCAGCAGTTATCGACTGAGCTCCTACAATGAGCAGTTCTTC. It specifies CASSYRLSSYNEQFF.